The 27 T cell receptor beta chains given below trace back to one sample, sequenced in a study of cytomegalovirus exposure and HLA in healthy donors. Clones were sequenced by immunoSEQ multiplex PCR, and TCRdb holds only the in-frame ones, with some missing. The sample holds 82,000 or so clones, 90% to 95% seen once. The specimen sequenced was PBMCs. Source of these receptors: a woman under 30 in good health and CMV-seronegative.

The J gene is TRBJ2-1, the V gene TRBV5-1, with 9 bases aligning to TRBD1. The V and J ends lost 3 bases and 2 bases, in that order; junction bases with no gene match: 3. This CDR3 contains 15 residues. CDR1 SGHRS and CDR2 YFSETQ come from the germline V gene. The CDR3 region is CASSYRDRAYNEQFF. CDR3 sequence (DNA): TGCGCCAGCAGCTACCGGGACAGGGCCTACAATGAGCAGTTCTTC.

The V call is TRBV11-2, the J call TRBJ2-3, with D possibly matching TRBD1 (5 bases). The CDR3 loop spans 14 amino acids. CDR1 is SGHAT and CDR2 is FQNNGV in the germline V gene. The V end lost 3 bases, the J end lost 2 bases, and 9 bases lay between the germline ends. The CDR3 loop is CASSLIQATDTQYF. In nucleotides, the CDR3 is TGTGCCAGCAGCTTGATACAGGCCACAGATACGCAGTATTTT.

This clone is a singleton in its sample. The chain has TRBV5-8 and TRBJ2-4; perhaps TRBD1 as D (6 bases). The CDR3 contains 14 residues. CDR1 and CDR2 from the germline V gene are SGHTS and YDEGEE. The V gene lost 2 bases and the J gene lost 5 bases, with 11 bases spanning the gap. As DNA, the CDR3 is TGTGCCAGCAGCTTTGGGCAGGGGCAAAACATTCAGTACTTC. It encodes CASSFGQGQNIQYF.

The V call is TRBV5-1, the J call TRBJ1-1, with a possible D match to TRBD1 (5 bases). This CDR3 spans 15 amino acids. Trimming removed 5 bases from V and 4 bases from J, with 18 bases in between. The germline V gene has CDR1 SGHRS and CDR2 YFSETQ. The CDR3 sequence: CASSQGFGGVTEAFF. The CDR3 region has the DNA TGCGCCAGCAGTCAGGGTTTCGGTGGTGTCACTGAAGCTTTCTTT.

In nucleotides, the CDR3 is TGTGCCAGCAGGTGGGACAGTAACTATGGCTACACCTTC. Its protein product is CASRWDSNYGYTF. The chain recombines TRBV7-9 with TRBJ1-2; 7 bases are a match to TRBD1. This CDR3 has 13 amino acids. V lost 6 bases and J lost 1; bases outside the gene matches: 2. Germline V CDR1 and CDR2: SEHNR, FQNEAQ (reference sequence).

The chain employs TRBV6-5 and TRBJ2-7; no clear D gene. The germline CDR1 and CDR2 sequences are MNHEY and SVGAGI. V gave up 5 bases and J gave up 3 bases, with 17 bases separating them. CDR3 size: 15 residues. CDR3: CASSRLEYGNYEQYF. DNA for the CDR3: TGTGCCAGCAGTCGACTGGAGTATGGAAACTACGAGCAGTACTTC.

The rearrangement uses TRBV6-5 and TRBJ2-7; 9 positions match TRBD1. The germline CDR1 and CDR2 sequences are MNHEY and SVGAGI. This CDR3 has 15 residues. The junction had 8 bases not matched to a gene; V was cut back by 6 bases and J by 2 bases. CDR3 DNA: TGTGCCAGCAGCCAGACACGGACAGGGGCCTACGAGCAGTACTTC. It codes for CASSQTRTGAYEQYF.

The gene calls are TRBV5-1 and TRBJ1-2, with D perhaps TRBD1 (6 bases). The V gene's germline CDR1 is SGHRS and CDR2 YFSETQ. Trimming stripped 1 base from V and 6 bases from J, with 10 bases between. The CDR3 contains 13 residues. The CDR3 DNA reads TGCGCCAGCAGCTTGTTGGGGGCAGATGGCTACACCTTC. Translation: CASSLLGADGYTF.

The V call is TRBV5-1, the J call TRBJ2-7; D may be TRBD1 (7 bases). The germline CDR1 and CDR2 sequences are SGHRS and YFSETQ. V was clipped by 4 bases and J by 4 bases, with 15 bases between them. The CDR3 spans 14 residues. The CDR3 protein is CASSVEGAGYEQYF. The DNA for the CDR3 is TGCGCCAGCAGCGTGGAGGGGGCGGGGTACGAGCAGTACTTC.

The chain joins TRBV7-8 to TRBJ2-5; 8 nucleotides agree with TRBD2. The germline V gene encodes CDR1 SGHVS and CDR2 FQNEAQ. J gave up 5 bases and V 3 bases, and 8 bases lay outside the gene matches. The CDR3 loop spans 15 amino acids. In DNA, the CDR3 is TGTGCCAGCAGCTTTAGCGGGGCCCGATCGGAGACCCAGTACTTC. Translated: CASSFSGARSETQYF.

The V and J genes are TRBV28 and TRBJ1-4, with 7 bases fitting TRBD1. The CDR3 loop spans 14 amino acids. Germline CDR1 reads MDHEN; CDR2 reads SYDVKM. The junction had 3 bases not matched to a gene; V was cut back by 2 bases and J by 6 bases. DNA for the CDR3: TGTGCCAGCAGTTTAGGGGACAGTTATGAAAAACTGTTTTTT. Its protein is CASSLGDSYEKLFF.

The chain carries TRBV15 and TRBJ1-1, with 7 bases identical to TRBD1. J was trimmed by 6 bases and V by 0 bases; bases with no gene match: 7. The CDR3 contains 15 residues. The germline gives CDR1 LNHNV, CDR2 YYDKDF (reference sequence). The CDR3 DNA reads as TGTGCCACCAGCAGAGATCAGGAGGGGGCGGCTGAAGCTTTCTTT. Encoded protein: CATSRDQEGAAEAFF.

This clone was found a few times. The J gene is TRBJ1-6, the V gene TRBV27; TRBD1 matches 11 bases. The CDR3 loop spans 15 amino acids. V shed 7 bases and J 9 bases; nucleotides not matched to a gene: 8. Per the germline V gene, CDR1 is MNHEY and CDR2 is SMNVEV (reference sequence). The CDR3 DNA sequence: TGTGCCAGCACCCAGTGGACAGGGGGCTTTTCACCCCTCCACTTT. It translates to CASTQWTGGFSPLHF.

The V and J genes are TRBV28 and TRBJ1-2; a weak D match, TRBD1 (5 bases). Trimming removed 5 bases from V and 5 bases from J, with 15 bases in between. This CDR3 comprises 14 residues. The germline V gene encodes CDR1 MDHEN and CDR2 SYDVKM. The CDR3 nucleotides read TGTGCCAGCAGTAACCACGGGGGACTTTATGGCTACACCTTC. This translates into CASSNHGGLYGYTF.

The CDR3: CASSEVVGGEKLFF. In DNA, the CDR3 is TGTGCCAGCAGTGAAGTGGTGGGGGGTGAAAAACTGTTTTTT. The chain has TRBV2 and TRBJ1-4; D might be TRBD1 (5 bases). Between the trimmed V and J ends, which lost 1 base and 7 bases, there was a span of 10 bases. CDR3 length: 14 residues. The germline CDR1 and CDR2 sequences are SNHLY and FYNNEI.

V usage is TRBV21-1 and J usage is TRBJ2-5; no check of the table's D call, TRBD1, against the DNA was made. The J call may be wrong; the DNA end is better matched by TRBJ2-7. TRBV21-1 is listed as a pseudogene. This CDR3 is 13 amino acids long. CDR3 coding DNA: TGTGCCAGCGGTGGGACAGCGGTGGACGAGCAGTACTTC. The encoded protein is CASGGTAVDEQYF.

The chain joins TRBV2 to TRBJ2-5, with TRBD2 matching 12 bases. Germline CDR1 reads SNHLY; CDR2 reads FYNNEI. This CDR3 contains 16 residues. The V and J ends lost 4 bases and 9 bases, in that order; junction bases with no gene match: 12. The CDR3 DNA reads as TGTGCCAGCAGTGGGACTAGCGGGGAGGTTCAGGGGGCCCAGTACTTC. It encodes CASSGTSGEVQGAQYF.

This chain connects TRBV15 to TRBJ2-3, with TRBD2 identical over 8 bases. Germline V gene data show CDR1 as LNHNV and CDR2 as YYDKDF (reference sequence). Germline trimming cut 6 bases from V and 0 bases from J; bases unmatched to any gene: 5. The CDR3 totals 15 residues. The CDR3 coding sequence is TGTGCCACCAGTAGGAGCGGGAGAAGCACAGATACGCAGTATTTT. It codes for CATSRSGRSTDTQYF.

The rearrangement links TRBV4-3 to TRBJ2-5; tentative D call: TRBD1 (6 bases). This CDR3 spans 15 amino acids. Germline V gives CDR1 LGHNA, CDR2 YSLEER. V gave up 3 bases and J gave up 2 bases, with 13 bases separating them. In nucleotides, the CDR3 is TGCGCCAGCAGCCAGACGACAGGCCCACAAGAGACCCAGTACTTC. Amino acid sequence: CASSQTTGPQETQYF.

This chain uses TRBV10-2 with TRBJ1-2; D is possibly TRBD1 (6 bases). This CDR3 contains 13 residues. The germline gives CDR1 WSHSY, CDR2 SAAADI. V dropped 4 bases and J dropped 3 bases, with 9 bases sitting between them. The CDR3 protein is CASSGTADYGYTF. The CDR3, as DNA: TGCGCCAGCAGTGGGACAGCAGACTATGGCTACACCTTC.

The chain links TRBV6-1 to TRBJ2-7; TRBD2 matches 11 bases. Germline CDR1 and CDR2: MNHNS and SASEGT. The CDR3 sequence is 16 residues long. J lost 2 bases, V lost 2 bases, and 5 bases had no gene match. The CDR3 reads CASSESSSGRAYEQYF. The CDR3 DNA sequence: TGTGCCAGCAGTGAATCGAGTAGCGGGAGGGCCTACGAGCAGTACTTC.

J is TRBJ1-1 and V is TRBV7-8; D possibly corresponds to TRBD1 (6 bases). V dropped 3 bases and J dropped 3 bases, with 14 bases sitting between them. CDR3 length: 15 amino acids. Germline V lookup: CDR1 SGHVS, CDR2 FQNEAQ. CDR3 region: CASSFNREGDTEAFF. As DNA, the CDR3 is TGTGCCAGCAGCTTTAACAGGGAAGGGGACACTGAAGCTTTCTTT.

This clone was seen a single time. V and J are TRBV5-6 and TRBJ2-1; D might be TRBD1 (6 bases). V gave up 2 bases and J gave up 13 bases, with 19 bases separating them. CDR1 and CDR2 from the germline V gene are SGHDT and YYEEEE. The length of the CDR3 is 14 residues. CDR3 residues: CASSLPGQPNSQFF. Written as DNA, the CDR3 is TGTGCCAGCAGCTTACCGGGACAACCAAATTCCCAGTTCTTC.

The V call is TRBV29-1, the J call TRBJ1-1; 8 nucleotides agree with TRBD1. Trimming removed 7 bases from V and 3 bases from J; junction bases left unmatched: 7. The CDR3 sequence is 13 residues long. Germline CDR1 SQVTM, CDR2 ANQGSEA. CDR3 sequence: CSGKTGAHTEAFF. CDR3 coding DNA: TGCAGCGGGAAGACAGGGGCGCACACTGAAGCTTTCTTT.

The CDR3 protein is CAISDGGDASYEQYF. CDR3 DNA sequence: TGTGCCATCAGTGATGGAGGGGACGCCTCCTACGAGCAGTACTTC. This sequence joins TRBV10-3 and TRBJ2-7; a possible D gene is TRBD2 (6 bases). This CDR3 contains 15 residues. CDR1 ENHRY and CDR2 SYGVKD come from the germline V gene. V was pared by 3 bases and J by 0 bases, with 12 bases between.

V usage is TRBV7-8 and J usage is TRBJ1-2; D remains unclear. The CDR3 length is 16 residues. CDR1 and CDR2 from the germline V gene are SGHVS and FQNEAQ. Trimming took 3 bases from V and 5 from J, leaving 19 bases between them. CDR3 in DNA: TGTGCCAGCAGCTTCCTCCGAGAGAGGGTGTGGTATGGCTACACCTTC. Its protein product is CASSFLRERVWYGYTF.

The V call is TRBV28, the J call TRBJ1-3; tentative D call: TRBD1 (6 bases). Per germline, CDR1 MDHEN and CDR2 SYDVKM. Between the trimmed V and J ends, which lost 4 bases and 0 bases, there was a span of 16 bases. The CDR3 sequence is 17 residues long. CDR3 sequence: CASSYLSAGVSGNTIYF. The CDR3 nucleotides read TGTGCCAGCAGTTACCTATCGGCAGGGGTCTCTGGAAACACCATATATTTT.